Described below is a single T cell receptor beta chain sequence and its context. These data are taken from a study of blood T cell repertoires in COVID-19. Study-level background: Samples representing acute and convalescent COVID-19 were sourced from the United States, Italy and Spain.

In germline, CDR1 is SQVTM, CDR2 ANQGSEA. Unmatched junction bases numbered 7, after V lost 6 bases and J lost 3 bases. The CDR3 has 13 residues. The cohort comprised adults aged about 18 to 90 years residing in 20 to 30 US areas. A PCR-confirmed or clinician-diagnosed COVID-19 case had contacted exposed participants within 2 weeks of entry. In the original processing: Reference gene primer amplification yielded estimated nucleated cell counts. Libraries were prepared by immunoSEQ multiplex PCR; TCRdb keeps only in-frame clonotypes and omits some of them. V, J and clone size are taken as reported in that table, and D and trimming were inferred from the DNA itself. The sample consists of over 250,000 clones, 80% to 85% of them appearing once.

Sequencing was performed on PBMCs or T cells enriched from blood (not recorded which). The receptor was derived from a middle-aged man who had been exposed to COVID-19. The chain recombines TRBV29-1 with TRBJ1-1; TRBD1 agrees at 7 bases. The CDR3 DNA reads as TGCAGCGTGTACAGGGGAGGAGACACTGAAGCTTTCTTT. Amino acid sequence: CSVYRGGDTEAFF. Combining the CDR3 with reference TRBV29-1 and TRBJ1-1 gives the whole variable domain SAVISQKPSRDICQRGTSLTIQCQVDSQVTMMFWYRQQPGQSLTLIATANQGSEATYESGFVIDKFPISRPNLTFSTLTVSNMSPEDSSIYLCSVYRGGDTEAFFGQGTRLTVV.